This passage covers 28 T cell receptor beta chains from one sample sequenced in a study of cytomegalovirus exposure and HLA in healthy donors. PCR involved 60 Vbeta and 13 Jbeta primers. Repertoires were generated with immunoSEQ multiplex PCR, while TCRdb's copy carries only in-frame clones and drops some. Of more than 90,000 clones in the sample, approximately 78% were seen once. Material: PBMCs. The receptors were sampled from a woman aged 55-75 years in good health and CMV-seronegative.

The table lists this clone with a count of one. CDR3 region: CASSQGHFEQYF. As DNA, the CDR3 is TGTGCCAGCTCTCAAGGACACTTCGAGCAGTACTTC. The V and J genes are TRBV28 and TRBJ2-7, with D maybe TRBD1 (5 bases). Germline-derived CDR1 and CDR2 are MDHEN and SYDVKM. Trimming removed 8 bases from V and 6 bases from J, with 14 bases in between. This CDR3 is 12 amino acids long.

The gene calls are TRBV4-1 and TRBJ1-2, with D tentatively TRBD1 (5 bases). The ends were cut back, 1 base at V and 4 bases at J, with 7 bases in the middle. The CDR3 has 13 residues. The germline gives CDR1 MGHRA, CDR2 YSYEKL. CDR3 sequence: CASSQAQGYGYTF. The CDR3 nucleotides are TGCGCCAGCAGCCAAGCCCAGGGCTATGGCTACACCTTC.

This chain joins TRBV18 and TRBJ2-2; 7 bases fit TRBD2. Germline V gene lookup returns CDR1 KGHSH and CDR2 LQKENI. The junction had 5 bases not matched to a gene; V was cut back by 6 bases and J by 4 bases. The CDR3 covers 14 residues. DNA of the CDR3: TGTGCCAGCTCCGCGGGAGCGGGCACCGGGGAGCTGTTTTTT. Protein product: CASSAGAGTGELFF.

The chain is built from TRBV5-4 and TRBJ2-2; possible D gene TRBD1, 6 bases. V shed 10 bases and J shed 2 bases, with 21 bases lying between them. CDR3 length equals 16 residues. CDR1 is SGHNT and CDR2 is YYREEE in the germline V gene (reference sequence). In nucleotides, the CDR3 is TGTGCCTCCCACGACAGGAAGACAGGAAACACCGGGGAGCTGTTTTTT. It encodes CASHDRKTGNTGELFF.

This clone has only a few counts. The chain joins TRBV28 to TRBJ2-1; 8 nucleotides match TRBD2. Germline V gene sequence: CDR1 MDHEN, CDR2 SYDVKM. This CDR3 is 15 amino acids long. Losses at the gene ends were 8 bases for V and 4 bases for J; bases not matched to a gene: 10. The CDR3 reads CASRGGTSGYNEQFF. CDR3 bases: TGTGCCAGCCGGGGGGGAACTAGCGGATACAATGAGCAGTTCTTC. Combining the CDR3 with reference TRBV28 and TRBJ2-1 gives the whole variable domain DVKVTQSSRYLVKRTGEKVFLECVQDMDHENMFWYRQDPGLGLRLIYFSYDVKMKEKGDIPEGYSVSREKKERFSLILESASTNQTSMYLCASRGGTSGYNEQFFGPGTRLTVL.

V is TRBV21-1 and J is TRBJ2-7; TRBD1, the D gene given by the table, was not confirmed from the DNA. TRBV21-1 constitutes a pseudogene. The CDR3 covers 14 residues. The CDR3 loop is CASTPGQGYYEQYF. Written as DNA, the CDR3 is TGTGCCAGCACCCCGGGACAGGGGTACTACGAGCAGTACTTC.

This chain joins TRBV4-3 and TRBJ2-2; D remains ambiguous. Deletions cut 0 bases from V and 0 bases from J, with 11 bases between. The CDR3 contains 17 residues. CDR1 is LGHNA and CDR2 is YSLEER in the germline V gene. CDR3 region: CASSQDFTQTNTGELFF. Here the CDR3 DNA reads TGCGCCAGCAGCCAAGATTTTACGCAGACGAACACCGGGGAGCTGTTTTTT.

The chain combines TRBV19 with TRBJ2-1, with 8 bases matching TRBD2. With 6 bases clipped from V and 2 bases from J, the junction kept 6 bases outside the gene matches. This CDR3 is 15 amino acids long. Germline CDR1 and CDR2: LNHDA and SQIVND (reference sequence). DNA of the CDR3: TGTGCCAGTAGAAGAGCGGGAGAACCCTACAATGAGCAGTTCTTC. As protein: CASRRAGEPYNEQFF.

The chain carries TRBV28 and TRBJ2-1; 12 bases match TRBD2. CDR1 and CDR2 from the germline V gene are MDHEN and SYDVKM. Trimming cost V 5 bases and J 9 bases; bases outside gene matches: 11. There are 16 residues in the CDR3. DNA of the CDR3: TGTGCCAGCAGTCCAACCTTGACTAGCGGGGGCGGTGAGCAGTTCTTC. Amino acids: CASSPTLTSGGGEQFF.

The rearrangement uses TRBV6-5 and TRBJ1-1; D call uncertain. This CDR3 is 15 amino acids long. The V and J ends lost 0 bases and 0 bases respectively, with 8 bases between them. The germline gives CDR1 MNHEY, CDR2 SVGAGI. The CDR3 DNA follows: TGTGCCAGCAGTTACTCGCCGACAATGAACACTGAAGCTTTCTTT. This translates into CASSYSPTMNTEAFF.

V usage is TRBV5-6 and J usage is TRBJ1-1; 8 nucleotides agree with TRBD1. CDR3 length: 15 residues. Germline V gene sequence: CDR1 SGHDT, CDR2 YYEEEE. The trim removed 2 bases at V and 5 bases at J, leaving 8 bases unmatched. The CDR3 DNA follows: TGTGCCAGCAGCTTTGACAGGGGCTTGAGGACTGAAGCTTTCTTT. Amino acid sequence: CASSFDRGLRTEAFF.

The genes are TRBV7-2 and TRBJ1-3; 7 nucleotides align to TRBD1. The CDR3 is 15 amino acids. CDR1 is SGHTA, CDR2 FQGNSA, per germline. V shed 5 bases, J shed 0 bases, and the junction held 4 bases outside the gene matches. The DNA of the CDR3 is TGTGCCAGCAGCCTCGGGACAGACTCTGGAAACACCATATATTTT. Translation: CASSLGTDSGNTIYF.

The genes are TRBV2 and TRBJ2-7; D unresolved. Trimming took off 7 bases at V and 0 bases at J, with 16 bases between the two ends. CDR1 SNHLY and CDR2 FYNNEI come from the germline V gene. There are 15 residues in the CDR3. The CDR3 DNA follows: TGTGCCAGCACCCTAGACTCCCCGAGCTCCTACGAGCAGTACTTC. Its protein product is CASTLDSPSSYEQYF.

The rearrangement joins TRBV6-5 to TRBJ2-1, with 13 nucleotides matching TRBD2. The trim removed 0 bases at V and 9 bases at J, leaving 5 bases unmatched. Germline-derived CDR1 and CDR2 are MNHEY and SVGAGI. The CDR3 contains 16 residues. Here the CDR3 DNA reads TGTGCCAGCAGTTACTCAACTAGCGGGGGGGCGATTGAGCAGTTCTTC. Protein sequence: CASSYSTSGGAIEQFF.

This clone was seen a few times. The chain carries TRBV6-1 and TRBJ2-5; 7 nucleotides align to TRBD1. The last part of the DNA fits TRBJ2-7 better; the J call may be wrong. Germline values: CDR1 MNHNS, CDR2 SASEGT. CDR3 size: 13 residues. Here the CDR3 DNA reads TGTGCCAGCAGCGGGACAGTATCCTACGAGCAGTACTTC. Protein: CASSGTVSYEQYF.

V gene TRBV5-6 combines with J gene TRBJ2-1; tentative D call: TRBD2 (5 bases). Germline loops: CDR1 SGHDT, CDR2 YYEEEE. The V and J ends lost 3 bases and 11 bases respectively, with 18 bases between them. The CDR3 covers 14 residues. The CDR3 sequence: CASSYSAEGRQQFF. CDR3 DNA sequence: TGTGCCAGCAGCTACTCCGCTGAAGGGAGACAGCAGTTCTTC.

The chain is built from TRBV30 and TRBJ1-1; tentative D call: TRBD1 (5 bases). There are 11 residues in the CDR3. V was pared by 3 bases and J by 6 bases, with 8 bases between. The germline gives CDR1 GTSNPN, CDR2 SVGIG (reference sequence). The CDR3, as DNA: TGTGCCTGGAGCACGGGGGCTGAAGCTTTCTTT. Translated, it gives CAWSTGAEAFF.

The CDR3 here is CASSLTGTGKNQPQHF. CDR3 in DNA: TGTGCCAGCAGTTTAACCGGGACAGGGAAGAATCAGCCCCAGCATTTT. The chain employs TRBV28 and TRBJ1-5; 9 positions match TRBD1. Losses at the gene ends were 2 bases for V and 4 bases for J; bases not matched to a gene: 6. Germline CDR1 reads MDHEN; CDR2 reads SYDVKM. CDR3 length equals 16 residues.

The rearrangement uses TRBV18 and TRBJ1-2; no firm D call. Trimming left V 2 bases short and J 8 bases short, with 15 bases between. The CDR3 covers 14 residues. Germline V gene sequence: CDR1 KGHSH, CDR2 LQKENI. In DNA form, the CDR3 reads TGTGCCAGCTCACCAATAGCCCTTGGTGGCGGCTACACCTTC. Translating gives CASSPIALGGGYTF. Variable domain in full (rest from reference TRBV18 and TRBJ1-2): NAGVMQNPRHLVRRRGQEARLRCSPMKGHSHVYWYRQLPEEGLKFMVYLQKENIIDESGMPKERFSAEFPKEGPSILRIQQVVRGDSAAYFCASSPIALGGGYTFGSGTRLTVV.

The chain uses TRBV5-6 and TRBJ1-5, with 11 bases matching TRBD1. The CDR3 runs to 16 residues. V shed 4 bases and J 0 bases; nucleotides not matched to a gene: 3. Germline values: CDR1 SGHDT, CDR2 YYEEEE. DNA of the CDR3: TGTGCCAGCAGCCCCGGACAGGGGGCTAGCAATCAGCCCCAGCATTTT. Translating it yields CASSPGQGASNQPQHF.

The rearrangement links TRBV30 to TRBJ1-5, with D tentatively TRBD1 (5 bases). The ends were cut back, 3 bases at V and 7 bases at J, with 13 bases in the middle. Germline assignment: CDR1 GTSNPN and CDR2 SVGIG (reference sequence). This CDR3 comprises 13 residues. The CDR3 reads CAWRRGAGQPQHF. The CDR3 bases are TGTGCCTGGAGACGGGGCGCGGGACAGCCCCAGCATTTT. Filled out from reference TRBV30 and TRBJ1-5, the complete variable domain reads SQTIHQWPATLVQPVGSPLSLECTVEGTSNPNLYWYRQAAGRGLQLLFYSVGIGQISSEVPQNLSASRPQDRQFILSSKKLLLSDSGFYLCAWRRGAGQPQHFGDGTRLSIL.

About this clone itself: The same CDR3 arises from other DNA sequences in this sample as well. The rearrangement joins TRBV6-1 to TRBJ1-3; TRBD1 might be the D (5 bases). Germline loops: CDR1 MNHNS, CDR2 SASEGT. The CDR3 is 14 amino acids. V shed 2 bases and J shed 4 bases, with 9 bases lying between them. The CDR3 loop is CASSERGRGNTIYF. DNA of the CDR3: TGTGCCAGCAGTGAAAGGGGTAGGGGAAACACCATATATTTT.

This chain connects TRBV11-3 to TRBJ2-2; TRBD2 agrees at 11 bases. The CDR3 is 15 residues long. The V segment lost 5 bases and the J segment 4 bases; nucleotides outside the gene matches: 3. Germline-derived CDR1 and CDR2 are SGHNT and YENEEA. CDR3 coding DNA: TGTGCCAGCAGCGCGGGACTAGCGGCCACCGGGGAGCTGTTTTTT. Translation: CASSAGLAATGELFF.

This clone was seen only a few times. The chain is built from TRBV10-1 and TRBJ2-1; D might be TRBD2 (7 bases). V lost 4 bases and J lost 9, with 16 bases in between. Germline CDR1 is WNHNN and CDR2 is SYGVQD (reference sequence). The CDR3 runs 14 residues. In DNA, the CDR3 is TGCGCCAGCAGTGTGGGGTCCGGGGGGCGTGAGCAGTTCTTC. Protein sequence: CASSVGSGGREQFF.

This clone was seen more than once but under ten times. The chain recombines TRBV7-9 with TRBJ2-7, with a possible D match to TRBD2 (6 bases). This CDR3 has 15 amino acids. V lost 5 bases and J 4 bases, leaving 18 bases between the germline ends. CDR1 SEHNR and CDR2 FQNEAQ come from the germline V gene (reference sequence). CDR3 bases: TGTGCCAGCAGCGGAGGGCTGGGCGTCGGTTACGAGCAGTACTTC. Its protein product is CASSGGLGVGYEQYF.

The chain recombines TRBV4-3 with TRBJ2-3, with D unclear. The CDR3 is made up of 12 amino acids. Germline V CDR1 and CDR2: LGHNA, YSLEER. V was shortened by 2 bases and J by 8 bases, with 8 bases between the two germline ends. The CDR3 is CASSQPFGTQYF. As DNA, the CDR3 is TGCGCCAGCAGCCAACCGTTCGGTACGCAGTATTTT.

The CDR3 DNA is TGTGCCAGTACCGTACGGGGGGACTCCTACGAGCAGTACTTC. Its protein product is CASTVRGDSYEQYF. This chain uses TRBV6-6 with TRBJ2-7; TRBD2 matches at 7 bases. CDR1 MNHNY and CDR2 SVGAGI come from the germline V gene (reference sequence). This CDR3 region has 14 residues. V was pared by 9 bases and J by 0 bases, with 8 bases of the junction left unmatched.

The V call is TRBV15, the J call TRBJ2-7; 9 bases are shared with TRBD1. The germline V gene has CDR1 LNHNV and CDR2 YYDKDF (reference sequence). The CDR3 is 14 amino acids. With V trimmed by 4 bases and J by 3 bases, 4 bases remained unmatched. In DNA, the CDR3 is TGTGCCACCAGCACTGGGACAGGGAGCTACGAGCAGTACTTC. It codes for CATSTGTGSYEQYF.